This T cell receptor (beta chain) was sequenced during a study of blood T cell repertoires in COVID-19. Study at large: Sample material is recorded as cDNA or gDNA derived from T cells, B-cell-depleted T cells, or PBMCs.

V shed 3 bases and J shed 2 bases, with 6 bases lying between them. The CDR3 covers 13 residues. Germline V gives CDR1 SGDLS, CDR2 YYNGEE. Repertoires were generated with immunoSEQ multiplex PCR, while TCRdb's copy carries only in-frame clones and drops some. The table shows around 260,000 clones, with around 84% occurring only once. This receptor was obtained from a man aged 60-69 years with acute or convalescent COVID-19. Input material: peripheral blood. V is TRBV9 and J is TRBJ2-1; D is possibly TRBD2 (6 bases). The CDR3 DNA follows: TGTGCCAGCAGCGGGACTACCTACAATGAGCAGTTCTTC. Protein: CASSGTTYNEQFF.